This TCR beta chain was identified during a study of control samples from healthy donors and cancer patients. Libraries were prepared by immunoSEQ multiplex PCR; TCRdb keeps only in-frame clonotypes and omits some of them. The table includes some 190,000 clones, about nine tenths detected once. The CDR3 totals 13 residues. V lost 6 bases, J lost 7 bases, and 15 bases lay in between. Germline assignment: CDR1 LNHDA and CDR2 SQIVND (reference sequence). The TCR was taken from a man aged 25 to 40 in good health. This chain links TRBV19 with TRBJ1-2; D possibly corresponds to TRBD1 (5 bases). The sequenced sample consisted of blood. CDR3 DNA: TGTGCCAGTAGCAGCAGGGCCCTCGGTGGCTACACCTTC. It codes for CASSSRALGGYTF. Based on the CDR3 plus reference TRBV19 and TRBJ1-2, the full variable domain is DGGITQSPKYLFRKEGQNVTLSCEQNLNHDAMYWYRQDPGQGLRLIYYSQIVNDFQKGDIAEGYSVSREKKESFPLTVTSAQKNPTAFYLCASSSRALGGYTFGSGTRLTVV.